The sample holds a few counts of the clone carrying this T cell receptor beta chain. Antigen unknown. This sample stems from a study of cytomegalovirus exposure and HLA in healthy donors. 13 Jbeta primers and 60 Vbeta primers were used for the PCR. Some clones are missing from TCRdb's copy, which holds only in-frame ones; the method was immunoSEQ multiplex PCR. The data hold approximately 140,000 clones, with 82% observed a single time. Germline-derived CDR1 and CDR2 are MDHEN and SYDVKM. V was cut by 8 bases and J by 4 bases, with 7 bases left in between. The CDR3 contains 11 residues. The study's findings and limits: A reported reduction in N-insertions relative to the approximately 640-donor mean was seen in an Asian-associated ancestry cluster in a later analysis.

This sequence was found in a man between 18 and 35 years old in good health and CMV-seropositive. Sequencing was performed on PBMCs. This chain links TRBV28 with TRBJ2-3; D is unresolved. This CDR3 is CASGLADTQYF. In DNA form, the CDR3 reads TGTGCCAGCGGCCTCGCAGATACGCAGTATTTT. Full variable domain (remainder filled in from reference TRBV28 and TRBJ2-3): DVKVTQSSRYLVKRTGEKVFLECVQDMDHENMFWYRQDPGLGLRLIYFSYDVKMKEKGDIPEGYSVSREKKERFSLILESASTNQTSMYLCASGLADTQYFGPGTRLTVL.